Below are 18 T cell receptor beta chains sequenced from a single sample in a study of shared T cell receptors in the human thymus. The assay was immunoSEQ multiplex PCR, and TCRdb's table has in-frame clones only and misses some. Of fewer than 700,000 clones detected, roughly 88% appear once; the ten largest clones hold 0.0095% to 0.012%. The sample was also reused in another study, on human thymus T cells.

Sequencing used thymocytes. The receptors were gathered from a boy under two years old with a congenital heart defect.

In this sample, this clone turned up once. The genes are TRBV5-8 and TRBJ2-1; D call uncertain. Germline assignment: CDR1 SGHTS and CDR2 YDEGEE. CDR3 length equals 12 residues. Between the trimmed V and J ends, which lost 3 bases and 6 bases, there was a span of 7 bases. The CDR3: CASSSVSNEQFF. DNA for the CDR3: TGTGCCAGCAGCTCAGTCTCCAATGAGCAGTTCTTC.

The V call is TRBV18, the J call TRBJ1-2; 7 bases map to TRBD1. CDR1 and CDR2 (germline): KGHSH, LQKENI. This CDR3 region has 14 residues. V lost 0 bases to trimming and J lost 8 bases; unmatched junction nucleotides: 6. The CDR3 protein is CASSPPGQPRGYTF. The CDR3 nucleotides are TGTGCCAGCTCACCACCGGGACAGCCACGGGGCTACACCTTC.

Details on this clone: Other DNA sequences from this sample encode an identical CDR3 as well. The chain carries TRBV25-1 and TRBJ1-3; a possible D gene is TRBD1 (6 bases). Looked up from germline, CDR1 is MGHDK and CDR2 is SYGVNS. V dropped 4 bases and J dropped 4 bases, with 11 bases sitting between them. The CDR3 has 14 residues. DNA of the CDR3: TGTGCCAGCAGTGCTACAGGGTCCGGAAACACCATATATTTT. Translated: CASSATGSGNTIYF.

CDR3 nucleotides: TGTGCCAGCAGCTCGCCAACTAGCGGGAGGACCGGGGAGCTGTTTTTT. Its protein product is CASSSPTSGRTGELFF. V is TRBV11-2 and J is TRBJ2-2; 12 bases fit TRBD2. V dropped 4 bases and J dropped 5; count of bases not matched to a gene: 5. Germline CDR1 and CDR2: SGHAT and FQNNGV. The CDR3 spans 16 residues.

The chain carries TRBV15 and TRBJ2-7, with a weak D call TRBD2 (5 bases). CDR1 is LNHNV, CDR2 YYDKDF, per germline (reference sequence). The CDR3 is 15 amino acids. V was clipped by 5 bases and J by 2 bases, with 16 bases between them. For the CDR3, the DNA is TGTGCCACCAGCTCCGATTTCCGGGATACCTACGAGCAGTACTTC. Translating gives CATSSDFRDTYEQYF.

The V call is TRBV6-5, the J call TRBJ1-2, with 8 bases lining up with TRBD1. The trim removed 1 base at V and 8 bases at J, leaving 12 bases unmatched. Germline CDR1 is MNHEY and CDR2 is SVGAGI. CDR3 size: 16 residues. CDR3 DNA: TGTGCCAGCAGTTACTTCGGACAGGGAAGAACGGAGGGCTACACCTTC. The encoded protein is CASSYFGQGRTEGYTF.

V usage is TRBV27 and J usage is TRBJ2-1; 12 bases align to TRBD2. Trimming cost V 3 bases and J 8 bases; bases outside gene matches: 8. Germline V gene sequence: CDR1 MNHEY, CDR2 SMNVEV (reference sequence). This CDR3 contains 16 residues. CDR3 coding DNA: TGTGCCAGCAGTTTCCAGACTAGCGGGAGTATCCATGAGCAGTTCTTC. Translated: CASSFQTSGSIHEQFF.

The V and J genes are TRBV5-6 and TRBJ2-5, with D maybe TRBD2 (5 bases). The end of the DNA aligns better with TRBJ2-7, so the J call may be wrong. CDR3 size: 15 residues. Germline CDR1 SGHDT, CDR2 YYEEEE. CDR3: CASSLRVWESYEQYF. The DNA of the CDR3 is TGTGCCAGCAGCTTGAGGGTGTGGGAGTCCTACGAGCAGTACTTC.

CDR3 DNA: TGTGCCAGCAGGCCCCACAGGGGATGGGATGAAAAACTGTTTTTT. It yields the protein CASRPHRGWDEKLFF. V and J are TRBV27 and TRBJ1-4; the match to TRBD1 covers 7 bases. Unmatched junction bases numbered 10, after V lost 6 bases and J lost 6 bases. The CDR3 runs 15 residues. Germline V gives CDR1 MNHEY, CDR2 SMNVEV (reference sequence).

The V gene is TRBV29-1, the J gene TRBJ1-2, with D unclear. The CDR3 is made up of 12 amino acids. Germline V CDR1 and CDR2: SQVTM, ANQGSEA. V was cut by 4 bases and J by 6 bases, with 12 bases left in between. The CDR3 protein is CSVASREDGYTF. Here the CDR3 DNA reads TGCAGCGTTGCATCCCGGGAGGATGGCTACACCTTC.

This sequence joins TRBV6-4 and TRBJ2-5; 12 nucleotides agree with TRBD1. CDR3 size: 15 residues. Germline-derived CDR1 and CDR2 are MRHNA and SNTAGT. With V trimmed by 6 bases and J by 5 bases, 7 bases remained unmatched. CDR3 coding DNA: TGTGCCAGCAGCAGGGGACAGGGGGCGGAGGAGACCCAGTACTTC. Protein: CASSRGQGAEETQYF.

V is TRBV5-1 and J is TRBJ1-1; TRBD1 might be the D (5 bases). Looked up from germline, CDR1 is SGHRS and CDR2 is YFSETQ. Trimming stripped 0 bases from V and 0 bases from J, with 9 bases between. This CDR3 is 15 amino acids long. The CDR3 sequence: CASSLVSGLNTEAFF. As DNA, the CDR3 is TGCGCCAGCAGCTTGGTCTCAGGGTTGAACACTGAAGCTTTCTTT.

This clone came up once. The CDR3 DNA reads TGTGCCAGCAGTTTACTGGGAGCTCCCATGAACACTGAAGCTTTCTTT. This sequence encodes CASSLLGAPMNTEAFF. The V and J genes are TRBV28 and TRBJ1-1, with no clear D. The CDR3 is made up of 16 amino acids. Trimming took off 2 bases at V and 0 bases at J, with 13 bases between the two ends. Per the germline V gene, CDR1 is MDHEN and CDR2 is SYDVKM.

The genes are TRBV2 and TRBJ2-1; the D gene is possibly TRBD1 (5 bases). Germline V gives CDR1 SNHLY, CDR2 FYNNEI. The CDR3 is 19 amino acids. V dropped 3 bases and J dropped 1 base, with 22 bases sitting between them. Written as DNA, the CDR3 is TGTGCCAGCAGTGATGGGGCTGACCAGACCCCGGGTTCCTACAATGAGCAGTTCTTC. Translated: CASSDGADQTPGSYNEQFF.

The chain uses TRBV2 and TRBJ2-7, with TRBD2 identical over 14 bases. V lost 6 bases to trimming and J lost 5 bases; unmatched junction nucleotides: 9. CDR3 size: 16 residues. CDR1 is SNHLY, CDR2 FYNNEI, per germline. CDR3 amino acids: CASSPGLAGGRNEQYF. In DNA form, the CDR3 reads TGTGCCAGCAGCCCCGGACTAGCGGGAGGCCGGAACGAGCAGTACTTC. Combining the CDR3 with reference TRBV2 and TRBJ2-7 gives the whole variable domain EPEVTQTPSHQVTQMGQEVILRCVPISNHLYFYWYRQILGQKVEFLVSFYNNEISEKSEIFDDQFSVERPDGSNFTLKIRSTKLEDSAMYFCASSPGLAGGRNEQYFGPGTRLTVT.

This clone was detected only a few times. V usage is TRBV2 and J usage is TRBJ2-2; TRBD1 might be the D (5 bases). The germline V gene has CDR1 SNHLY and CDR2 FYNNEI. The CDR3 covers 15 residues. The germline V and J ends were trimmed by 3 bases and 0 bases, with 8 bases remaining between them. The CDR3 nucleotides read TGTGCCAGCAGTGATAGACAGCCGAACACCGGGGAGCTGTTTTTT. Residues: CASSDRQPNTGELFF.

This clone showed up just a few times. The chain uses TRBV28 and TRBJ1-5, with TRBD1 matching over 8 bases. This CDR3 region has 14 residues. Germline assignment: CDR1 MDHEN and CDR2 SYDVKM. Germline trimming cut 5 bases from V and 9 bases from J; bases unmatched to any gene: 9. The CDR3 loop is CASSTLRGRTPQHF. The DNA of the CDR3 is TGTGCCAGCAGTACCCTCAGGGGGCGGACGCCCCAGCATTTT.

The chain joins TRBV6-5 to TRBJ2-7; 7 bases align to TRBD2. Germline CDR1 reads MNHEY; CDR2 reads SVGAGI. The CDR3 has 11 residues. The J segment lost 10 bases and the V segment lost 2 bases, leaving 2 bases of the junction unmatched. The CDR3 reads CASSYERDQYF. The CDR3 DNA is TGTGCCAGCAGTTACGAGCGGGATCAGTACTTC.